This T cell receptor beta chain originates from a study of T cell responses to AZD1222 COVID-19 vaccine. Germline V gives CDR1 SQVTM, CDR2 ANQGSEA. This CDR3 has 12 residues. The V end lost 4 bases, the J end lost 0 bases, and 6 bases lay between the germline ends. Study-wide points: Following two doses of AZD1222, Spike-specific TCR breadth and depth rose. Regions 160-218 and 743-854 held dominance among vaccine-associated CD4 TCRs, which spanned spike.

Worth noting for this clone: Its antigen is unknown.

Profiled with immunoSEQ multiplex PCR; TCRdb holds only in-frame clones, not every one. Seen here are more than 120,000 clones, about 93% observed once, and the top ten hold 5.1%. The TCR comes from an adult in good health. The sequencing here drew on peripheral blood, taken on day 0 of AZD1222 vaccination. The chain carries TRBV29-1 and TRBJ1-2; no clear D. For the CDR3, the DNA is TGCAGCGTTGTGGCAGCTAACTATGGCTACACCTTC. It specifies CSVVAANYGYTF.